This is a list of T cell receptor beta chains from one sample in a study of T cell responses to AZD1222 COVID-19 vaccine. Produced via immunoSEQ multiplex PCR; TCRdb's table is partial and in-frame only. Among some 120,000 clones listed, 92% were seen once. The material was peripheral blood, obtained 28 days after the second AZD1222 dose. The receptors were gathered from an adult who received the AZD1222 COVID-19 vaccine. CDR3s include the opening cysteine and the closing phenylalanine or tryptophan. A D gene is named only where the DNA matches it firmly.

J	D	V	CDR3
TRBJ2-3	TRBD2	TRBV27	CASSLGLNRVTDTQYF
TRBJ1-2	TRBD1	TRBV28	CASSRTGKEANYGYTF
TRBJ1-4	TRBD1	TRBV29-1	CSVGTGWEKLFF
TRBJ2-5	.	TRBV3-1/TRBV3-2	CASSHDTGTLEETQYF
TRBJ1-1	.	TRBV7-9	CASSLDTPSSEAFF
TRBJ2-1	.	TRBV5-6	CASSKGQGSSYNEQFF
TRBJ1-5	.	TRBV12-3/TRBV12-4	CASSLGSNQPQHF
TRBJ2-7	TRBD1	TRBV19	CASSIRAGGDEQYF
TRBJ1-2	.	TRBV2	CASRPGTEYGYTF
TRBJ2-7	.	TRBV5-1	CASSLASSSGYEQYF
TRBJ1-2	TRBD1	TRBV15	CATSRTGQNYGYTF
TRBJ1-3	.	TRBV19	CASSMWGTISGNTIYF
TRBJ2-7	.	TRBV14	CASSQDYATKFSYEQYF
TRBJ1-1	.	TRBV24-1	CATSDLRRDTEAFF
TRBJ2-3	TRBD2	TRBV6-5	CASSQGTRSDTQYF
TRBJ1-1	TRBD1	TRBV27	CASSIMGQAQPEAFF
TRBJ2-1	TRBD1	TRBV7-9	CASTPPRTGLYNEQFF
TRBJ1-6	TRBD1	TRBV2	CASSESRGVTPLHF
TRBJ1-2	.	TRBV18	CASSPNYGRGINGYTF
TRBJ2-1	.	TRBV5-4	CASSLSIAPNEQFF
TRBJ2-5	TRBD1	TRBV12-3/TRBV12-4	CASGMTGGETQYF
TRBJ2-7	.	TRBV7-9	CASSPWGGASLYEQYF
TRBJ2-7	TRBD2	TRBV7-9	CASSPLAASYEQYF
TRBJ1-1	.	TRBV6-6	CASSYSPGQGTEAFF
TRBJ1-1	TRBD1	TRBV4-2	CASSRGQDSGTEAFF
TRBJ1-2	.	TRBV25-1	CASSLGSGGYTF
TRBJ2-3	.	TRBV11-2	CASAGQSTDTQYF
TRBJ2-1	TRBD2	TRBV7-2	CASSTLAGGPNEQFF
TRBJ1-3	.	TRBV11-2	CASSLIPRGPSGNTIYF
TRBJ1-4	TRBD1	TRBV27	CASMAGQGYEKLFF
TRBJ2-5	.	TRBV10-3	CAIRKSTVTLEETQYF
TRBJ2-7	.	TRBV6-4	CASSDPQTSSYEQYF
TRBJ1-2	.	TRBV10-3	CAITEGANYGYTF
TRBJ2-7	TRBD1	TRBV6-2/TRBV6-3	CASSDRGREQYF
TRBJ1-1	.	TRBV29-1	CSVGRSMNTEAFF
TRBJ2-3	TRBD2	TRBV28	CASSLAGATDTQYF
TRBJ1-1	TRBD1	TRBV6-5	CASSYNGQGGLAEAFF
TRBJ2-7	TRBD2	TRBV7-8	CASSLRSAGGTYEQYF
TRBJ2-4	.	TRBV7-9	CATKWGIGIQYF
TRBJ2-7	.	TRBV18	CASSLQLRDTSYEQYF
TRBJ2-3	.	TRBV5-1	CASSLPGTDTQYF
TRBJ1-1	.	TRBV5-1	CASSFTGNTEAFF
TRBJ2-3	.	TRBV5-1	CASSISLRSSTDTQYF
TRBJ1-2	.	TRBV6-5	CASKPGLPYGYTF
TRBJ1-1	TRBD1	TRBV29-1	CSVNKQGAHTEAFF
TRBJ2-1	.	TRBV5-1	CASSSGTDLDEQFF
TRBJ2-2	TRBD2	TRBV5-6	CASSFRGGGGADGELFF
TRBJ1-1	.	TRBV21-1	CASNDGRGNTEAFF
TRBJ1-4	TRBD1	TRBV5-6	CASSKQGAGEKLFF
TRBJ1-1	.	TRBV4-1	CASSQVPNTEAFF
TRBJ2-1	TRBD1	TRBV28	CASISSPGTGGHEQFF
TRBJ2-1	.	TRBV10-1	CASSDGQLYNEQFF
TRBJ1-1	TRBD1	TRBV2	CASSATGFNEAFF
TRBJ1-1	TRBD1	TRBV18	CASSPATGDGITEAFF
TRBJ1-2	.	TRBV6-5	CASSYSRAEGYTF